These 4 T cell receptor beta chains share one sample of origin, sequenced in a study of blood T cells in healthy people across ages. Through a sample-barcoded 5' primer and a J-beta primer mix, a second PCR was run for about 6 to 11 cycles. TCRdb fed the 5' RACE reads into MiXCR, producing one record per CDR3 protein. The table has approximately 900,000 distinct CDR3 sequences, about 29% seen once. The same sample was also used in a study of T cells of mothers and their children.

Sequencing was done on a sample of blood. The receptors stem from a woman aged 40 to 55 in good health.

As for this clonotype: Because the CDR3 is missing its conserved closing phenylalanine or tryptophan, this is likely a read error. The chain has TRBV28 and TRBJ1-5; 8 nucleotides align to TRBD1. Germline-derived CDR1 and CDR2 are MDHEN and SYDVKM. The CDR3 sequence is 14 residues long. V shed 3 bases and J 2 bases; nucleotides not matched to a gene: 0. As DNA, the CDR3 is TGTGCCAGCAGTTTGACAGGGGGCAATCAGCCCCAGCATTGT. Protein: CASSLTGGNQPQHC.

The table lists this clonotype with many counts. V gene TRBV20-1 combines with J gene TRBJ2-7; TRBD2 matches at 7 bases. Germline-derived CDR1 and CDR2 are DFQATT and SNEGSKA (reference sequence). The ends lost 5 bases at V and 0 bases at J; junction bases unmatched: 13. The CDR3 length is 16 residues. CDR3 protein: CSALPPGAGNSYEQYF. For the CDR3, the DNA is TGCAGTGCTCTCCCTCCGGGAGCGGGGAACTCCTACGAGCAGTACTTC.

This clonotype was picked up many times. The rearrangement uses TRBV6-5 and TRBJ1-4, with D perhaps matching TRBD1 (5 bases). Germline CDR1 reads MNHEY; CDR2 reads SVGAGI. Trimming pared 2 bases from V and 10 bases from J, leaving 11 bases between. CDR3 length equals 13 residues. The DNA for the CDR3 is TGTGCCAGCAGTTACACCTCTGGGGGAAAACTGTTTTTT. Its protein product is CASSYTSGGKLFF.

Concerning this clonotype itself: This may be a read error, as it is one base from a much larger clone. This rearrangement joins TRBV28 to TRBJ2-4, with 8 bases fitting TRBD1. Trimming took 5 bases from V and 13 from J; bases not matched to a gene: 16. The CDR3 extends over 15 amino acids. Germline CDR1 is MDHEN and CDR2 is SYDVKM. The CDR3 protein is CASSPTGGPYNEQYF. The CDR3 nucleotides are TGTGCCAGCAGTCCAACAGGGGGTCCTTACAATGAGCAGTACTTC.